This T cell receptor beta chain was sequenced for a study of identical twins. General study results and limits: Cord blood's abundant beta clonotypes had fewer insertions, unlike memory repertoires.

Looked up from germline, CDR1 is SGDLS and CDR2 is YYNGEE. Trimming took 0 bases from V and 5 from J, leaving 15 bases between them. CDR3 size: 16 residues. Turning to this clonotype: Its antigen is undetermined.

Template switching supplied a universal primer site; unique molecular identifiers were carried on the cDNA. TCRdb called the 5' RACE reads again in MiXCR, with one record for every CDR3 protein. The top ten hold under 0.95% of the sample, which has roughly 500,000 distinct CDR3 sequences, roughly a fifth seen once. These data were also reused for a study on T cells expressing NK-cell markers. That work states: Similarly, these clonotypes led the CD3+CD56-NKG2C+ fraction as well in a handful of donors.

The V gene is TRBV9, the J gene TRBJ1-5; D is perhaps TRBD1 (5 bases). The sequence derives from a woman under 30 in good health. Sequencing was performed on CD4+ T cells sorted from blood. CDR3: CASSVGAGSWDQPQHF. The CDR3 DNA is TGTGCCAGCAGCGTAGGGGCAGGGTCTTGGGATCAGCCCCAGCATTTT. The complete variable domain, with remaining parts taken from reference TRBV9 and TRBJ1-5, reads DSGVTQTPKHLITATGQRVTLRCSPRSGDLSVYWYQQSLDQGLQFLIQYYNGEERAKGNILERFSAQQFPDLHSELNLSSLELGDSALYFCASSVGAGSWDQPQHFGDGTRLSIL.